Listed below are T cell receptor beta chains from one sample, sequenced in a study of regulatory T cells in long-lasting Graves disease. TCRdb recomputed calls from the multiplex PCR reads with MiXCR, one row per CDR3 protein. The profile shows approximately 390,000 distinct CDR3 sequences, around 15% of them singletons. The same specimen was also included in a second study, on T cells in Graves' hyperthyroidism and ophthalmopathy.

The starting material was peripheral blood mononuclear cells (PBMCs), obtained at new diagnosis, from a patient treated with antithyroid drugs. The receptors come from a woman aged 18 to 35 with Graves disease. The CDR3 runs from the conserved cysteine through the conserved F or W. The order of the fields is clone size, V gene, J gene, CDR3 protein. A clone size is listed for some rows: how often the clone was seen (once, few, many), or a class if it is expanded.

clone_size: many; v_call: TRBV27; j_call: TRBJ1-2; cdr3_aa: CASSLYSGTDGYTF
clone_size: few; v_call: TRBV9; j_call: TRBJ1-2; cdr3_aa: CASSVSGYGYTF
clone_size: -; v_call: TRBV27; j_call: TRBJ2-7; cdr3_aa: CASSRRGHTYEQYF
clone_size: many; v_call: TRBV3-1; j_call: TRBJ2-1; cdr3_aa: CASSLGTSGRAGEQFF
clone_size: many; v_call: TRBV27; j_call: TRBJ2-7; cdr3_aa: CASSPGTSGTTWDEQYF
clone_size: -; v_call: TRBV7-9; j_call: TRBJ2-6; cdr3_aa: CASLSGANVLTF
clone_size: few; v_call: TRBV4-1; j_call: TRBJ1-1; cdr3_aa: CASSQAGGMAEAFF
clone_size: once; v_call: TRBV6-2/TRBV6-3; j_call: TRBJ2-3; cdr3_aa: CASTYPPGQGFRDTQYF
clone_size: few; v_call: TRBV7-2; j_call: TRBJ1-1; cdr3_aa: CASRNPKAGVNTEAFF
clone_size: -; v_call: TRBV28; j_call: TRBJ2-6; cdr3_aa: CASSLTSSSGANVLTF
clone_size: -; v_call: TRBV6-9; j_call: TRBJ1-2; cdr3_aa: CASSYPGTGNGYTF
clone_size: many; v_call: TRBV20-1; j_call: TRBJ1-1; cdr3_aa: CSAWSRVTFWGDTEAFF
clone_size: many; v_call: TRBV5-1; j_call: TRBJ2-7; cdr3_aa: CASSLGLAGGIGDEQYF
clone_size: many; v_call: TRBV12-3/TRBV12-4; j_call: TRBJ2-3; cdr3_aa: CASNEFKKDTQYF
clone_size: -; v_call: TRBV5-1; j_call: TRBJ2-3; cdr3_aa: CASSSYSGFADTQYF
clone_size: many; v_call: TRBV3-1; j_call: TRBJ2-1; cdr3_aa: CASSQLGQGHNEQFF
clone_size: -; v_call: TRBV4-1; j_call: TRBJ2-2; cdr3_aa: CASSPGQSNTGELFF
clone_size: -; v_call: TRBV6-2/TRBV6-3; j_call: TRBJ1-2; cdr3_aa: CASSYSTGQPRRGGYTF
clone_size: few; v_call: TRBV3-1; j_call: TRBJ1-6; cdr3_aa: CASSPRDNSPPRF
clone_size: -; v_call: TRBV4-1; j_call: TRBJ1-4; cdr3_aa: CASSQTDAEEKPFF
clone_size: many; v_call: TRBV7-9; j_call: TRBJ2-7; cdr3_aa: CASSLVLAGKGVEQYF
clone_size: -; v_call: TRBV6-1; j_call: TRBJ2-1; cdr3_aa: CASRRGSVDEQFF
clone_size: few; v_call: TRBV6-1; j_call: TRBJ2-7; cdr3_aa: CASSDALSGYEQYF
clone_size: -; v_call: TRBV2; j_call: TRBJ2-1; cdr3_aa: CVTSADGQFF
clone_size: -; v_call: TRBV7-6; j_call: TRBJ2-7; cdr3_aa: CASSSEGRRVSYEQYF
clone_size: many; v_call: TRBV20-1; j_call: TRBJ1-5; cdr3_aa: CSATQGGADQPQHF
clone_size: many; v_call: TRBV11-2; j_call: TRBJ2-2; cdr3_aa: CASSSFTSDTGELFF
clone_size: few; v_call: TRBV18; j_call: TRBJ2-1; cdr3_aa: CASSPGHNEQFF
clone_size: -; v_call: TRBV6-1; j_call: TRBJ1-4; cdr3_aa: CASSELEVNEKLFF
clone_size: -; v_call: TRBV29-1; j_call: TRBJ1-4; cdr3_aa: CSGLRGNNEKLFF
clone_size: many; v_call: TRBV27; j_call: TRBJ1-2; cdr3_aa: CASSFGAQFDGYTF
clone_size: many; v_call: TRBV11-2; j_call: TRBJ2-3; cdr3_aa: CASSLWADTQYF